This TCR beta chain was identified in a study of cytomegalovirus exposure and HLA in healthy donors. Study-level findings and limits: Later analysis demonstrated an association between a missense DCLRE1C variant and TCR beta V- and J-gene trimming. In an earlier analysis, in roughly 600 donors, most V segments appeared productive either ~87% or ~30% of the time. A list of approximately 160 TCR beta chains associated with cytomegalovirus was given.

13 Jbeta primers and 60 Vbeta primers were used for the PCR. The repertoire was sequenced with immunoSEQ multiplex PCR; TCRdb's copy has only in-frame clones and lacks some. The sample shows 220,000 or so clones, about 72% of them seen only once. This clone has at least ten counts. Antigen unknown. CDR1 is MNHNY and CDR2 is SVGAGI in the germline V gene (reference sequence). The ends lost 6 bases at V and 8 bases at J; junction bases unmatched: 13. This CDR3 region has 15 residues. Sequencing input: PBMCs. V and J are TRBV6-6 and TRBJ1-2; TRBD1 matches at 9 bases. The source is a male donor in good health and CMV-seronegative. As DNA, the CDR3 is TGTGCCAGCAGATCCGGCTCGGGACAGGGAGGCGGCTACACCTTC. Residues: CASRSGSGQGGGYTF.